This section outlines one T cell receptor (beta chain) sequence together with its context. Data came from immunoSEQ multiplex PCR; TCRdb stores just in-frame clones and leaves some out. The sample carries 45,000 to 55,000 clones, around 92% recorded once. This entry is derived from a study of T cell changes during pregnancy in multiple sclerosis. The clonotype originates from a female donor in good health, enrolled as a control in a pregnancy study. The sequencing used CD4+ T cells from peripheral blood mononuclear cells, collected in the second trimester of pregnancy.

The CDR3: CASSDYTSGTHNEQFF. CDR3 DNA sequence: TGTGCCAGTAGTGACTACACTAGCGGGACCCACAATGAGCAGTTCTTC. The V call is TRBV19, the J call TRBJ2-1; TRBD2 matches at 10 bases. Looked up from germline, CDR1 is LNHDA and CDR2 is SQIVND (reference sequence). The V gene end was trimmed by 5 bases and the J gene end by 5 bases; junction bases not matched to a gene: 9. CDR3 length: 16 residues. The entire variable domain, with the rest obtained from reference TRBV19 and TRBJ2-1, is as follows: DGGITQSPKYLFRKEGQNVTLSCEQNLNHDAMYWYRQDPGQGLRLIYYSQIVNDFQKGDIAEGYSVSREKKESFPLTVTSAQKNPTAFYLCASSDYTSGTHNEQFFGPGTRLTVL.